This T cell receptor (beta chain) was captured in a study of cytomegalovirus exposure and HLA in healthy donors (dated by TCRdb to about 2017). Looking at the study overall: In an earlier analysis of under 750 of the donors, less than 350 Gb of sequence data and approximately 100 million unique TCR beta sequences from 150 million to 200 million T cells were reported. About 310 gigabases of sequencing data and 70 million to 85 million unique TCR sequences were included in an early release covering about 700 HLA-typed donors. Of the approximately 400 genotyped donors, 81% fell in the genetic ancestry cluster associated with self-reported Caucasian donors. The study aimed to test whether signatures of past pathogen exposure could be identified by cataloging public T cell receptors. Using immunosequencing, the study profiled T cell repertoires from 550 to 750 subjects and related those repertoires to cytomegalovirus serostatus. A separate validation cohort of over a hundred different subjects was used in addition to the roughly 670-subject first cohort. To predict cytomegalovirus infection status, the study combined high-throughput TCR immunosequencing, statistical association of individual TCRs with disease status, and machine learning. In a later analysis, previously published TCR beta repertoires from 600 to 850 donors were re-analyzed and high-resolution HLA genotyping was added so that TCR occurrence patterns could be studied. The later analysis used no new phenotypic data to find candidate immune exposures, relying instead on TCR beta sequences and their occurrence across donors. An earlier analysis of around 580 of the donors used high-throughput TCR beta sequencing to judge whether each TCR beta V gene segment behaved as functional or pseudogenic. Donor age, sex, ethnicity and CMV serostatus were compiled together with the repertoire data. Genome-wide SNP genotypes for about three fifths of the roughly 670 donors were used in a later genetic analysis, which treated that subset as a discovery cohort. Every repertoire in the discovery cohort had been generated on one and the same sequencing platform. HLA typing included class I and class II loci at four-digit resolution. The number of donors typed differed by locus, with 629-630 for A, B, C, DRB1 and DQB1, 522 for DQA1, 600 to 610 for DPA1, and 450 to 480 for DPB1. Because of strong linkage in the cohort, roughly five DR-DQ haplotypes were treated as single units for association and clustering. Among roughly 400 genotyped donors of the cohort, an average of approximately 220,000 unique TCR beta nucleotide sequences was sequenced per donor, of which 15% to 20% were non-productive. What the authors observed across the whole study: Because the 87-base-pair reads could not distinguish some IMGT-functional V segments, including TRBV6-2 and TRBV6-3, those segments were excluded. In a later analysis, HLA-associated TCR beta chains were found to be more clonally expanded and to have lower generation probabilities than equally common non-associated chains. A further reported finding was that TCR beta sequences accurately predicted the HLA-A and HLA-B alleles for most subjects in the first cohort. Because HLA typing was missing for some donors at each locus, association tests included only the typed subset. An association between a missense DCLRE1C variant and V-gene and J-gene trimming of TCR beta chains was found in a later genetic analysis and replicated in an independent cohort. In a later analysis, most CMV-associated TCR beta chains were found to appear HLA-restricted, with HLA associations seemingly driven largely by CMV exposure. Roughly uniform sequencing depth across donors was assumed in presence/absence analyses, although this assumption may not hold. Specific HLA alleles were associated with over 15,000 TCR beta sequences at a false discovery rate of 0.05 in a later analysis. In this cohort, only TCR beta chains were sequenced, and detectable features were limited by the absence of alpha or paired-chain data. In the study, some 160 TCR beta chains were listed as associated with cytomegalovirus. According to the authors, the approach could potentially be generalized to other disease states and immunological phenotypes. In vitro tests confirmed that three of the cytomegalovirus-associated TCR beta chains recognize cytomegalovirus antigens. Assigning TCR associations to individual alleles was difficult when HLA alleles, especially DR and DQ, strongly co-occurred. Approximately 18 rarely observed V segments, including chromosome 9 orphons, were excluded from the earlier analysis of almost 600 of the donors because counts were too low. The classifier was reported to diagnose cytomegalovirus status with high specificity and sensitivity in both the original cohort and the validation cohort. The only immune exposure information available for the cohort was CMV serostatus. In a later analysis, several top co-occurrence clusters were reported to appear linked to parvovirus B19, influenza, CMV and Epstein-Barr virus. Linkage disequilibrium might explain the correlated functional status among segregating V segments, but an unknown experimental factor could not be excluded. In an earlier analysis of approximately 600 of the donors, most TCR beta V segments were observed in productive rearrangements about 87% or about 30% of the time, broadly matching IMGT annotations. In a later analysis, TCR association rates were found to vary across HLA loci, with the most associated TCRs seen for DRB1 alleles and the fewest for HLA-C alleles. The sequencing pipeline was judged likely to have produced a cluster of highly shared sequence variants as a technical artifact. Most TCR sequences were seen in very few donors, while some public TCRs were found in many individuals. In a later genetic analysis, fewer N-insertions in productive TCRs were reported among donors in an Asian-associated ancestry cluster than the approximately 630-donor mean.

The CDR3 holds 16 amino acids from the cysteine to the phenylalanine. The kept DNA is CDR3 alone, 48 bases in frame from the first base. Via the germline V gene, CDR1 is MNHEY and CDR2 SVGAGI. Relative to germline, V is 2 bases shorter and J is 0 bases shorter, with 14 bases between their ends. Library preparation was by the immunoSEQ multiplex PCR assay. For the multiplex PCR, a mixture combining 60 forward primers for TCR Vbeta segments and 13 reverse primers for TCR Jbeta segments was used. A multiplex PCR assay on genomic DNA amplified the CDR3 region of rearranged TCR beta genes. Amplified TCR beta libraries were sequenced as 87-base-pair reads on the Illumina HiSeq System. In the paper's pipeline: A later analysis counted some 74 million unique TCR beta chains across the 700 or so repertoires, and some 11 million of these chains were shared by at least two donors. A nearest-neighbor algorithm error-corrected the raw reads and collapsed the reads into unique sequences, merging closely related sequences to remove PCR and sequencing errors. V, D and J gene segments were assigned by aligning CDR3 sequences to IMGT reference sequences. Each retained sequence needed at least a six-nucleotide match to both a V gene segment and a J gene segment. A rearrangement counted as productive if the CDR3 had no stop codons and remained in frame with V and J, and every other rearrangement counted as non-productive. Following IMGT convention, CDR3 was defined as the stretch from the second conserved V-encoded cysteine up to the conserved J-encoded phenylalanine. The earlier analysis of fewer than 750 of the donors excluded sequences that lacked an unambiguous match to a single V gene segment. An earlier analysis of approximately 590 of the donors classified V segments as functional when productive rearrangements were above 56.7% and as segregating when the standard deviation between donors was above 5%. To diagnose cytomegalovirus status from the catalog of TCR beta chain sequences, a statistical classification framework was built. In a later analysis, V and J genes were assigned by comparing TCR nucleotide sequences against IMGT/GENE-DB human TR gene sequences. Using the TCRdist pipeline, a later analysis assigned CDR3 sequences along with most-parsimonious VDJ recombination scenarios. In a later analysis, each TCR beta chain was defined by its CDR3 amino acid sequence together with its V-gene family, and reads without a unique V-gene family were excluded. As a way to deal with suspected cross-contamination and a sequencing artifact, a later analysis dropped roughly 620 nucleotide sequences that were highly shared and had low generation probability. For each public chain, a later analysis derived a clonal expansion index from normalized ranks of inferred template counts within each repertoire. In a later analysis, generation probabilities were computed using a VDJ recombination model fitted to out-of-frame rearrangements, and the results were checked against IGoR. A later analysis scored TCR-TCR, TCR-HLA and TCR-CMV co-occurrence with hypergeometric tests, applying a repertoire-size bias correction to TCR pairs. To estimate false discovery rates, a later analysis permuted the HLA or CMV assignments 20 times. In a later analysis, co-occurring TCRs were grouped using DBSCAN, and TCRdist sequence similarity was added for clustering within HLA-allele-positive subsets. For co-occurrence clustering, repertoires with fewer than 30,000 or more than 120,000 public chains were excluded, along with a handful of repertoires with anomalous nucleotide sharing. TCRdb took this table from immuneACCESS and kept in-frame rearrangements with V and J called. Such tables lack part of the clones; where checked against another copy, unresolved V genes explain under half of the gap, and the rest is unexplained. The DNA was the basis for D and trimming; V, J and clone size are from that table. The sample has roughly 71,000 clones on record. Approximately 4.5% of the sample rests with the top ten.

As to this clone: This clone's antigen is unknown.

In total, roughly 670 healthy bone marrow donors made up the cohort. Cohort members were all nominally healthy when sampled, although unrecorded immune exposures were likely present. The donor was CMV seropositive and belonged to the group of a few hundred seropositive cohort members. A peripheral blood sample was collected from each donor, and TCR beta sequencing was performed on peripheral blood mononuclear cells. The Qiagen DNeasy Blood Extraction Kit was used to extract genomic DNA from the blood cell samples. The sequenced material came from PBMCs. The sequence joins TRBV6-5 to TRBJ2-7, with the D segment identity uncertain. The sequence was obtained from a woman between 35 and 50 years old in good health and CMV-seropositive. The DNA is TGTGCCAGCAGTTACAGCCGTGGAGACCACTCCTACGAGCAGTACTTC. It translates as CASSYSRGDHSYEQYF.